Described below is a single TCR beta chain sequence and its context. The antigen is undetermined. With 3 bases clipped from V and 1 base from J, the junction kept 5 bases outside the gene matches. The CDR3 extends over 15 amino acids. From germline, CDR1 is KGHSH and CDR2 LQKENI. The data belong to a study of cytomegalovirus exposure and HLA in healthy donors. Study-level information: Earlier findings included some 120 million unique TCR beta sequences obtained from 150 million to 200 million T cells. Overall study findings and caveats: A later analysis reported that several of the most significant clusters appeared to be linked to common viral pathogens, among them Epstein-Barr virus. In a later analysis, roughly 17,000 TCR beta sequences were associated with HLA alleles at 0.05 false discovery rate. Around 160 TCR beta chains were listed as cytomegalovirus-associated.

PCR involved 60 Vbeta and 13 Jbeta primers. Here immunoSEQ multiplex PCR was the method, and the copy in TCRdb shows in-frame clones only, minus some. The sample has some 110,000 clones. The chain joins TRBV18 to TRBJ2-7; 8 positions match TRBD1. The clonotype originates from a man aged 18 to 30 in good health and CMV-seronegative. Input material: PBMCs. In DNA, the CDR3 is TGTGCCAGCTCACCGTTGGGACAGGCATCCTACGAGCAGTACTTC. Translating gives CASSPLGQASYEQYF.